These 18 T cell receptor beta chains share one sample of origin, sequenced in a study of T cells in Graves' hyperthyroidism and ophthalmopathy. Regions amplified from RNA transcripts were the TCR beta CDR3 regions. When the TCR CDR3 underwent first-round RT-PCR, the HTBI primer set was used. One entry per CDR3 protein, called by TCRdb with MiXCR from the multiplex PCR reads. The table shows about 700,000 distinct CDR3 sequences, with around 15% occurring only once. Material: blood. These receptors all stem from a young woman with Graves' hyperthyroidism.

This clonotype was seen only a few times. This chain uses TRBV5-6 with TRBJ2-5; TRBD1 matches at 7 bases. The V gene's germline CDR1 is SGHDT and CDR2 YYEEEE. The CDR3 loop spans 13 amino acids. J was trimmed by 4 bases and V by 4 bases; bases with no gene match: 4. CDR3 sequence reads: CASSKNRGETQYF. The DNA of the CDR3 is TGTGCCAGCAGCAAGAACAGGGGAGAGACCCAGTACTTC.

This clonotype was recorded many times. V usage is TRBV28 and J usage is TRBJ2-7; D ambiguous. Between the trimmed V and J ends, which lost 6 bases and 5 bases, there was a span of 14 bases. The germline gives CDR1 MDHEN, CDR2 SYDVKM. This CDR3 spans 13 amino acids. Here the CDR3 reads CASSRPIGHEQYF. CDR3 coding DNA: TGTGCCAGCAGCCGCCCCATCGGACACGAGCAGTACTTC.

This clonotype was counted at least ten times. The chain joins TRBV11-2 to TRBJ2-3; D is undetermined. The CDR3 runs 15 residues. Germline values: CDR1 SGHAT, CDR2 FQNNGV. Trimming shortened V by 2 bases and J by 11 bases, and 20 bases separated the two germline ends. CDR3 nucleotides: TGTGCCAGCAGCTTACAGAGGACCAGACTGAATAAGCAGTATTTT. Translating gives CASSLQRTRLNKQYF.

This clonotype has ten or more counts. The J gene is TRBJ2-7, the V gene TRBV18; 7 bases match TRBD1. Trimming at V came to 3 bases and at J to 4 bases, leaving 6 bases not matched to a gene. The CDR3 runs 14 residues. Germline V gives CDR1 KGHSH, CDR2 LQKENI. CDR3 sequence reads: CASSPGDRLYEQYF. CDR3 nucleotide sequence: TGTGCCAGCTCACCTGGGGACAGATTATACGAGCAGTACTTC.

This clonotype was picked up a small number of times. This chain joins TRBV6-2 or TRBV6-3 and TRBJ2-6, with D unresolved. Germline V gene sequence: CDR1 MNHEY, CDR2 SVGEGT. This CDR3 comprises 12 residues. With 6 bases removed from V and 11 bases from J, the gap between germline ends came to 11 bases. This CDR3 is CASSPYQHVLTF. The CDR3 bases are TGTGCCAGCAGCCCCTATCAACACGTCCTGACTTTC.

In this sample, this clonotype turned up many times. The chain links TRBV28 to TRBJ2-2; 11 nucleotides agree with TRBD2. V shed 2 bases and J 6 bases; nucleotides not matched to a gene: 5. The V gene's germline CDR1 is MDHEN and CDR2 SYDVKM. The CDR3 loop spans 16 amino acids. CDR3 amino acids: CASSLQLAGVPGELFF. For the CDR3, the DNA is TGTGCCAGCAGTTTACAACTAGCGGGAGTACCCGGGGAGCTGTTTTTT.

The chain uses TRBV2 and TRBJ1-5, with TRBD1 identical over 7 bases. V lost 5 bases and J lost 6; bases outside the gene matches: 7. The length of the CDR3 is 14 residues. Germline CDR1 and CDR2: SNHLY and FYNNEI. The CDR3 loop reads CASSIQGIPQPQHF. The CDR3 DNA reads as TGTGCCAGCAGTATACAGGGGATCCCTCAGCCCCAGCATTTT. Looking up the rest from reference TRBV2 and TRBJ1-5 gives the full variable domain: EPEVTQTPSHQVTQMGQEVILRCVPISNHLYFYWYRQILGQKVEFLVSFYNNEISEKSEIFDDQFSVERPDGSNFTLKIRSTKLEDSAMYFCASSIQGIPQPQHFGDGTRLSIL.

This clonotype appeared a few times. CDR3 DNA: TGCAGTGCTAGAGATTACGGGGGACCCCAGCATTTT. Translated, it gives CSARDYGGPQHF. V gene TRBV20-1 combines with J gene TRBJ1-5; tentatively, D is TRBD1 (5 bases). The length of the CDR3 is 12 residues. Germline CDR1 reads DFQATT; CDR2 reads SNEGSKA (reference sequence). The germline V and J ends were trimmed by 0 bases and 10 bases, with 10 bases remaining between them.

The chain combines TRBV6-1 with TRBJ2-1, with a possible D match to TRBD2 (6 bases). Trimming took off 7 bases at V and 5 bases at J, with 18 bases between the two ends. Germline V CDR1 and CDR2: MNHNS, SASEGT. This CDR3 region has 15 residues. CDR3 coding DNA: TGTGCCAGCACCCGATGGGGCGGAGGGAACAATGAGCAGTTCTTC. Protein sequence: CASTRWGGGNNEQFF.

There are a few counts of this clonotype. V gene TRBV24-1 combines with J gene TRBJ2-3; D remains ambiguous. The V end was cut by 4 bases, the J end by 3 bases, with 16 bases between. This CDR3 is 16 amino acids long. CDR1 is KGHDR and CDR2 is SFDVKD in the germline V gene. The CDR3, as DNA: TGTGCCACCAGTGACTCTCAACCGGGTCGGACAGATACGCAGTATTTT. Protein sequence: CATSDSQPGRTDTQYF.

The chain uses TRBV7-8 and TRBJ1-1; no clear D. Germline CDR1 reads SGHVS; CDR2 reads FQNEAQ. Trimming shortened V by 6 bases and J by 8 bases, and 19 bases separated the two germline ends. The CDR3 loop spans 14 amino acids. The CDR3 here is CASSPGQNTREAFF. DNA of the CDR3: TGTGCCAGCAGTCCCGGGCAGAACACAAGAGAAGCTTTCTTT.

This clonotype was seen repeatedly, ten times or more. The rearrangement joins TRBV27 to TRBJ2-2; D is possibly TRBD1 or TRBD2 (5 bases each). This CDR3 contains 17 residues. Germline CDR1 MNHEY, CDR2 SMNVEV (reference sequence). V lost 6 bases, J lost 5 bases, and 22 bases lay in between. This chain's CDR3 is CASSRTTGQGVTGELFF. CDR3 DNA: TGTGCCAGCAGCCGAACCACGGGGCAGGGAGTGACCGGGGAGCTGTTTTTT.

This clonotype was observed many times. This CDR3 is CSATGGSSYEQYF. The CDR3 region has the DNA TGCAGTGCTACCGGGGGTAGCTCCTACGAGCAGTACTTC. The chain recombines TRBV20-1 with TRBJ2-7; the D gene is possibly TRBD2 (6 bases). This CDR3 spans 13 amino acids. Germline values: CDR1 DFQATT, CDR2 SNEGSKA (reference sequence). V shed 4 bases and J shed 0 bases, with 10 bases lying between them.

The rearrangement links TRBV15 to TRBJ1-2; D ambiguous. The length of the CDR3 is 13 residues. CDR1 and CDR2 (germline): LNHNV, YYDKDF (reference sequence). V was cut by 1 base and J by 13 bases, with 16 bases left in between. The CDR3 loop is CATSRGPGVFSTF. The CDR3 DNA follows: TGTGCCACCAGCAGAGGTCCCGGGGTATTTTCCACCTTC.

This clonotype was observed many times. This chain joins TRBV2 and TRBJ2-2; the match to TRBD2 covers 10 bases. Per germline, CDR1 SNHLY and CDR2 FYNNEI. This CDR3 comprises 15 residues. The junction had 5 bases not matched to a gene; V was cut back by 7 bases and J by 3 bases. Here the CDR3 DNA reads TGTGCCAGCAACCTTCTAGCGGGAGACACCGGGGAGCTGTTTTTT. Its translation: CASNLLAGDTGELFF.

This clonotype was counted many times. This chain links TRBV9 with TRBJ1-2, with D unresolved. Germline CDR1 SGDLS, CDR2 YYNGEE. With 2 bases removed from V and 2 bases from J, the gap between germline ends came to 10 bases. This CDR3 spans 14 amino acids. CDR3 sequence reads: CASSVGTPNYGYTF. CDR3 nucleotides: TGTGCCAGCAGCGTGGGCACGCCAAACTATGGCTACACCTTC.

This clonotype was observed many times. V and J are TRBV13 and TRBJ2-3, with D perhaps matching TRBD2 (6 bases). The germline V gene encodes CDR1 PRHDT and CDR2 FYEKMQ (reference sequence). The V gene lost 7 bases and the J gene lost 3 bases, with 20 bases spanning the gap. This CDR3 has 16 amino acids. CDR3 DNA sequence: TGTGCCAGCACCGTGGCGGGGAACCAAAAGACAGATACGCAGTATTTT. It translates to CASTVAGNQKTDTQYF. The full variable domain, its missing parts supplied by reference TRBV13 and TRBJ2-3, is AAGVIQSPRHLIKEKRETATLKCYPIPRHDTVYWYQQGPGQDPQFLISFYEKMQSDKGSIPDRFSAQQFSDYHSELNMSSLELGDSALYFCASTVAGNQKTDTQYFGPGTRLTVL.

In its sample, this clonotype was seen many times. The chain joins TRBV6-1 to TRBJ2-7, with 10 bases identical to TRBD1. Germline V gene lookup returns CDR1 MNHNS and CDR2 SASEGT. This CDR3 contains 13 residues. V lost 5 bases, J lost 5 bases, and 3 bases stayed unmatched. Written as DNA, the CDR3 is TGTGCCAGCAGTTTGGACAGGGGGGACGAGCAGTACTTC. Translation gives CASSLDRGDEQYF.